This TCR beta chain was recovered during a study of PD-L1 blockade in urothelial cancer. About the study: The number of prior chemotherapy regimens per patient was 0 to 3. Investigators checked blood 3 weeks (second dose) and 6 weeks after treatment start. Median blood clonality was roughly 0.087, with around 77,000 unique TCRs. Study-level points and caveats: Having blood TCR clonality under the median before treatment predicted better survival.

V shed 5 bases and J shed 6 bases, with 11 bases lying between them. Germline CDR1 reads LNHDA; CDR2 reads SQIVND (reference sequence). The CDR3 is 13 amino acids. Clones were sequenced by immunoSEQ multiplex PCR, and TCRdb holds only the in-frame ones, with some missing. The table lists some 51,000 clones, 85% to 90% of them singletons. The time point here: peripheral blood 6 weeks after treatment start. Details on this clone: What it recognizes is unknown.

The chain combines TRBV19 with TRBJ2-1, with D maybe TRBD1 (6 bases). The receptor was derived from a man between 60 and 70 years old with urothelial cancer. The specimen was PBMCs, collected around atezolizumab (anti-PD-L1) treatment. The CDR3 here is CASSEDSGNEQFF. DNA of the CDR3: TGTGCCAGTAGTGAGGACAGTGGCAATGAGCAGTTCTTC.